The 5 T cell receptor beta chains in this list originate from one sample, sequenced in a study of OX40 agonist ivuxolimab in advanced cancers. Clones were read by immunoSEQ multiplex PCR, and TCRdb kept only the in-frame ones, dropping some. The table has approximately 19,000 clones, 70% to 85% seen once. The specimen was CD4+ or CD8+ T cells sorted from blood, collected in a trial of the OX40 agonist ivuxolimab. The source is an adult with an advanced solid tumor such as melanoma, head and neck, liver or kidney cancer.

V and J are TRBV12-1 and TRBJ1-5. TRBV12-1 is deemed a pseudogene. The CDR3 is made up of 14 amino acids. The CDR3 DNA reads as TGTGCCAGCAGCTTCGGTTATAGCAATCAGCCCCAGCATTTT. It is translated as CASSFGYSNQPQHF.

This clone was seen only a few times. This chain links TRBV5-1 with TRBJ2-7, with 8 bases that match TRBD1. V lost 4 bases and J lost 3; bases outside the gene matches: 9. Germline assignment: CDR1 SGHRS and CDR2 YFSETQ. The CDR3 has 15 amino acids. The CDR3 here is CASSRRTGIDYEQYF. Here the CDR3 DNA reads TGCGCCAGCAGCCGTCGGACAGGGATCGACTACGAGCAGTACTTC.

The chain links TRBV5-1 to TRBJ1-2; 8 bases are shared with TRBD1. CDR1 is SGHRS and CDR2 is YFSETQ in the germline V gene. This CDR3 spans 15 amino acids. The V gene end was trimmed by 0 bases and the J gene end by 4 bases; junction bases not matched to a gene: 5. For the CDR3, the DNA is TGCGCCAGCAGCTTGGCACAGGGGGTCCTCTATGGCTACACCTTC. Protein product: CASSLAQGVLYGYTF. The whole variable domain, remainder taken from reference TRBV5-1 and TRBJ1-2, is KAGVTQTPRYLIKTRGQQVTLSCSPISGHRSVSWYQQTPGQGLQFLFEYFSETQRNKGNFPGRFSGRQFSNSRSEMNVSTLELGDSALYLCASSLAQGVLYGYTFGSGTRLTVV.

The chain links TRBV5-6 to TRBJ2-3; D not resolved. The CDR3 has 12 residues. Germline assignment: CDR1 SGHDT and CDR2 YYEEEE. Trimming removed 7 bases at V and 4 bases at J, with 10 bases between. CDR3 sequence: CASQVFPDTQYF. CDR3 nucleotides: TGTGCCAGCCAAGTCTTTCCAGATACGCAGTATTTT.

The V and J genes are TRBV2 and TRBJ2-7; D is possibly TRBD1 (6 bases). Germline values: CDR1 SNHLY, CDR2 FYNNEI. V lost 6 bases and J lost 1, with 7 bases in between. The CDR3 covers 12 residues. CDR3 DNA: TGTGCCAGCAGGGACAGATCCTACGAGCAGTACTTC. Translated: CASRDRSYEQYF.